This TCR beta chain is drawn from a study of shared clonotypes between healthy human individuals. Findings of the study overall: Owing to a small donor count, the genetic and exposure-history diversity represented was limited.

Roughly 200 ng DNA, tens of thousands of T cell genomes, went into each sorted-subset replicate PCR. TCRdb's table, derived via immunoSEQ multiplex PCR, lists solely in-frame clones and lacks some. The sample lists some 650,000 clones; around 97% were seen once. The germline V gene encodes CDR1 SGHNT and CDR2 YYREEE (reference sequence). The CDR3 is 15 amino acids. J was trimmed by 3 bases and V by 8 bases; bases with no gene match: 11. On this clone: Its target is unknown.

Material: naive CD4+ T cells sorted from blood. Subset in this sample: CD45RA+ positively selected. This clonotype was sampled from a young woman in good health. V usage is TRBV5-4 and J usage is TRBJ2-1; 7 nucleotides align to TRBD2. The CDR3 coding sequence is TGTGCCAGTATTGTGGCGGGAGCGAGCTACAATGAGCAGTTCTTC. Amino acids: CASIVAGASYNEQFF.